This TCR beta chain emerged from a study of blood T cell repertoires in COVID-19. Study at large: Some COVID-19 samples were acute and others convalescent; all came from the United States, Italy and Spain. T cells, B-cell-depleted T cells, or PBMCs supplied cDNA or gDNA.

Per the study methods: It was from reference gene primer amplification that nucleated cell counts were estimated. The data were produced by immunoSEQ multiplex PCR, yet TCRdb's version contains in-frame clones alone and is incomplete. Clone size and the V and J calls come from that table; the DNA yielded D and trimming. The sample carries some 250,000 clones, around 86% recorded once. CDR3 length: 13 residues. Germline values: CDR1 LNHDA, CDR2 SQIVND (reference sequence). Between the trimmed V and J ends, which lost 5 bases and 4 bases, there was a span of 11 bases. This receptor was obtained from a woman in her sixties or seventies with active or convalescent COVID-19. The gene calls are TRBV19 and TRBJ1-1; TRBD1 is a possible D gene (5 bases). Sequenced input: peripheral blood. Written as DNA, the CDR3 is TGTGCCAGTAGTGCGTCCGGGGGCACTGAAGCTTTCTTT. It encodes CASSASGGTEAFF.